This T cell receptor beta chain was documented in a study of CD8+ T cells in alopecia areata. The V and J ends lost 5 bases and 3 bases, in that order; junction bases with no gene match: 17. Looked up from germline, CDR1 is SGHDT and CDR2 is YYEEEE. The length of the CDR3 is 18 residues. Described treatment: oral pan-JAK inhibitor, 5-10 mg twice daily. Extracted from the samples, RNA was reverse transcribed into cDNA to serve as the sequencing template. Data came from immunoSEQ multiplex PCR; TCRdb stores just in-frame clones and leaves some out. The sample lists about 200,000 clones, 30% to 40% occurring once. Concerning this clone itself: Its antigen remains unknown.

Study-level points and caveats: With just one nonresponder, it is still uncertain whether baseline CD8+ expansion relates to response. Persistence in scalp and blood during tofacitinib was observed for many expanded lesional clones. Especially in alopecia totalis/universalis, lesional scalp showed greater clonality than normal scalp did. Tofacitinib delivered significant drops in scalp clonality and in expanded CD8+ clones among the top 100.

This TCR was sampled from a human donor with alopecia areata. Sample: CD4+ T cells sorted from blood, taken between weeks 30 and 35, from a patient treated with tofacitinib. This chain joins TRBV5-6 and TRBJ2-1, with TRBD2 matching over 7 bases. In DNA form, the CDR3 reads TGTGCCAGCAGTTCTATAGCGGGCCCAATCATAGGCTACAATGAGCAGTTCTTC. This gives the protein CASSSIAGPIIGYNEQFF.